The 23 T cell receptor beta chains in this list originate from one sample, sequenced in a study of T-cell reconstitution after alpha-beta-depleted transplantation in children. The TCRbeta library was prepared with unique molecular identifiers. TCRdb independently ran MiXCR on the PCR reads; one entry per CDR3 protein. The table records 100,000 to 150,000 distinct CDR3 sequences, roughly 23% of them present only once. Sample: PBMCs, mostly from graft donor cells, taken 180 days after TCRalphabeta/CD19-depleted stem cell transplant. Every receptor here comes from a male patient between 2 and 10 years old who had a stem cell transplant for chronic granulomatous disease, so the T cells may come from the graft donor.

V and J are TRBV5-1 and TRBJ1-3; D may be TRBD1 (5 bases). The CDR3 has 15 amino acids. V was shortened by 5 bases and J by 0 bases, with 12 bases between the two germline ends. In germline, CDR1 is SGHRS, CDR2 YFSETQ. The CDR3 loop is CASSGQGVSGNTIYF. The CDR3 region has the DNA TGCGCCAGCAGTGGGCAGGGTGTCTCTGGAAACACCATATATTTT.

This chain joins TRBV27 and TRBJ2-7; no firm D call. The V end was cut by 6 bases, the J end by 7 bases, with 31 bases between. Germline V lookup: CDR1 MNHEY, CDR2 SMNVEV (reference sequence). The CDR3 covers 18 residues. This chain's CDR3 is CASSPHVRFGLDAREQYF. CDR3 coding DNA: TGTGCCAGCAGCCCGCATGTGAGATTCGGCCTGGACGCGCGGGAGCAGTACTTC.

Ten or more counts support this clonotype. The genes are TRBV20-1 and TRBJ2-7, with D hard to call. Trimming took 6 bases from V and 4 from J, leaving 7 bases between them. From germline, CDR1 is DFQATT and CDR2 SNEGSKA (reference sequence). This CDR3 comprises 10 residues. The DNA for the CDR3 is TGCAGTGCCGATTTGTACGAGCAGTACTTC. Encoded protein: CSADLYEQYF.

This sequence joins TRBV5-5 and TRBJ1-2; TRBD1 might be the D (6 bases). CDR3 length equals 15 residues. The germline gives CDR1 SGHKS, CDR2 YYEKEE (reference sequence). V shed 2 bases and J shed 3 bases, with 14 bases lying between them. CDR3 sequence reads: CASSLPDSLDYGYTF. CDR3 DNA: TGTGCCAGCAGCTTACCGGACAGCCTGGACTATGGCTACACCTTC.

At least ten counts were recorded for this clonotype. The V gene is TRBV5-1, the J gene TRBJ2-1; TRBD1 aligns across 7 bases. The CDR3 loop spans 15 amino acids. V lost 0 bases to trimming and J lost 4 bases; unmatched junction nucleotides: 4. Germline assignment: CDR1 SGHRS and CDR2 YFSETQ. The CDR3: CASSLVGQVYNEQFF. The CDR3 coding sequence is TGCGCCAGCAGCTTGGTAGGACAGGTTTACAATGAGCAGTTCTTC.

This chain links TRBV5-1 with TRBJ1-1; 8 bases match TRBD1. The CDR3 is 12 residues long. The junction had 2 bases not matched to a gene; V was cut back by 3 bases and J by 7 bases. Germline V CDR1 and CDR2: SGHRS, YFSETQ. Here the CDR3 reads CASSSGTGEAFF. CDR3 nucleotides: TGCGCCAGCAGCTCGGGGACAGGTGAAGCTTTCTTT.

This clonotype was counted ten times or more. The chain couples TRBV5-1 to TRBJ1-2; D not certain. The CDR3 extends over 16 amino acids. Deletions cut 0 bases from V and 0 bases from J, with 12 bases between. CDR1 SGHRS and CDR2 YFSETQ come from the germline V gene. CDR3 protein: CASSLAMDVSNYGYTF. The CDR3, as DNA: TGCGCCAGCAGCTTGGCTATGGACGTATCTAACTATGGCTACACCTTC.

This CDR3 reads CATSRDGQSADTQYF. The CDR3 nucleotides read TGTGCCACCAGCAGAGACGGACAATCGGCAGATACGCAGTATTTT. The rearrangement links TRBV15 to TRBJ2-3; perhaps TRBD1 as D (5 bases). This CDR3 contains 15 residues. Germline V gene sequence: CDR1 LNHNV, CDR2 YYDKDF (reference sequence). V was clipped by 0 bases and J by 4 bases, with 11 bases between them.

The chain has TRBV11-2 and TRBJ2-3; 15 bases line up with TRBD2. There are 19 residues in the CDR3. Unmatched junction bases numbered 15, after V lost 5 bases and J lost 6 bases. The germline V gene has CDR1 SGHAT and CDR2 FQNNGV. CDR3 sequence: CASSPRHKGLAGGNDTQYF. CDR3 DNA sequence: TGTGCCAGCAGCCCCCGACACAAGGGACTAGCGGGAGGAAACGATACGCAGTATTTT.

Judged by abundance, this clonotype is medium-sized. The rearrangement uses TRBV24-1 and TRBJ2-1; possibly TRBD1 for D (6 bases). CDR1 and CDR2 from the germline V gene are KGHDR and SFDVKD. The CDR3 is 13 amino acids. With 8 bases removed from V and 4 bases from J, the gap between germline ends came to 11 bases. Written as DNA, the CDR3 is TGTGCCACCACCCCAGGGGAGTACAATGAGCAGTTCTTC. Its translation: CATTPGEYNEQFF.

This clonotype was detected ten times or more. J is TRBJ2-2 and V is TRBV7-2, with 7 positions matching TRBD1. V gave up 5 bases and J gave up 7 bases; unmatched junction bases: 7. Germline V gene lookup returns CDR1 SGHTA and CDR2 FQGNSA. The CDR3 runs 14 residues. The CDR3 bases are TGTGCCAGCAGCAAACAGGGGCCCATCGGGGAGCTGTTTTTT. Translating gives CASSKQGPIGELFF.

The chain combines TRBV5-5 with TRBJ2-3; D remains unclear. Deletions cut 5 bases from V and 0 bases from J, with 10 bases between. This CDR3 contains 14 residues. Germline V gene lookup returns CDR1 SGHKS and CDR2 YYEKEE (reference sequence). This chain's CDR3 is CASRPQRSTDTQYF. The CDR3 nucleotides are TGTGCCAGCAGACCACAGAGGAGCACAGATACGCAGTATTTT.

This clonotype was detected only a few times. V is TRBV20-1 and J is TRBJ2-7; D possibly corresponds to TRBD1 (6 bases). From germline, CDR1 is DFQATT and CDR2 SNEGSKA (reference sequence). Trimming pared 4 bases from V and 2 bases from J, leaving 12 bases between. This CDR3 is 13 amino acids long. The CDR3 coding sequence is TGCAGTGCTACCAACAGGGTCCCCTACGAGCAGTACTTC. Protein product: CSATNRVPYEQYF.

This clonotype was counted a few times. CDR3 coding DNA: TGCGCCAGCAGCTTGGGACTAGCGGGAGGAGGGTACGAGCAGTACTTC. Translated, it gives CASSLGLAGGGYEQYF. The rearrangement links TRBV5-1 to TRBJ2-7, with TRBD2 matching over 13 bases. Trimming took 0 bases from V and 4 from J; bases not matched to a gene: 4. The germline gives CDR1 SGHRS, CDR2 YFSETQ. The CDR3 is 16 residues long.

This clonotype was picked up a small number of times. The J gene is TRBJ1-1, the V gene TRBV5-1; D remains ambiguous. The CDR3 sequence is 14 residues long. The V and J ends lost 2 bases and 1 base respectively, with 9 bases between them. Germline values: CDR1 SGHRS, CDR2 YFSETQ. The CDR3 spells CASSLRPTNTEAFF. CDR3 sequence (DNA): TGCGCCAGCAGCTTAAGGCCGACGAACACTGAAGCTTTCTTT.

The rearrangement links TRBV29-1 to TRBJ1-1; 9 bases fit TRBD1. The CDR3 spans 15 residues. The J segment lost 2 bases and the V segment lost 4 bases, leaving 8 bases of the junction unmatched. Germline V gene data show CDR1 as SQVTM and CDR2 as ANQGSEA. CDR3 nucleotides: TGCAGCGTTGCTTTTACAGGGGGCCTAAACACTGAAGCTTTCTTT. This encodes CSVAFTGGLNTEAFF.

V usage is TRBV7-2 and J usage is TRBJ2-2; D may be TRBD1 (6 bases). Deletions cut 5 bases from V and 2 bases from J, with 12 bases between. Germline-derived CDR1 and CDR2 are SGHTA and FQGNSA. CDR3 length: 15 residues. The CDR3 spells CASSPDRINTGELFF. Written as DNA, the CDR3 is TGTGCCAGCAGCCCAGACAGGATAAACACCGGGGAGCTGTTTTTT.

This clonotype was detected many times. The V gene is TRBV20-1, the J gene TRBJ1-1; tentatively, D is TRBD1 (5 bases). Trimming took 6 bases from V and 3 from J, leaving 17 bases between them. This CDR3 region has 14 residues. Per the germline V gene, CDR1 is DFQATT and CDR2 is SNEGSKA (reference sequence). In DNA, the CDR3 is TGCAGTGCCGATTGGGGGGTGGGAGACACTGAAGCTTTCTTT. This sequence encodes CSADWGVGDTEAFF.

Many counts were recorded for this clonotype. This chain links TRBV12-3 or TRBV12-4 with TRBJ2-5; either TRBD1 or TRBD2 may supply D (5 bases each). CDR3 size: 14 residues. The V end was cut by 1 base, the J end by 4 bases, with 10 bases between. In nucleotides, the CDR3 is TGTGCCAGCAGTTTAGTCTCCGGGGCAGAGACCCAGTACTTC. Translated: CASSLVSGAETQYF.

This chain connects TRBV7-9 to TRBJ2-3; a weak D match, TRBD2 (6 bases). CDR1 is SEHNR, CDR2 FQNEAQ, per germline (reference sequence). CDR3 length: 17 amino acids. V was shortened by 0 bases and J by 3 bases, with 16 bases between the two germline ends. The CDR3 coding sequence is TGTGCCAGCAGCTTAGCTCGGGGGATGGTGTTTACAGATACGCAGTATTTT. Encoded protein: CASSLARGMVFTDTQYF.

V is TRBV4-3 and J is TRBJ2-5; no clear D. This CDR3 is 14 amino acids long. CDR1 is LGHNA, CDR2 YSLEER, per germline. V shed 0 bases and J shed 5 bases, with 10 bases lying between them. CDR3 sequence: CASSQDDGVETQYF. In nucleotides, the CDR3 is TGCGCCAGCAGCCAAGACGACGGTGTGGAGACCCAGTACTTC.

This clonotype was recorded at least ten times. The chain couples TRBV6-1 to TRBJ2-7, with TRBD2 identical over 9 bases. The CDR3 is 15 amino acids. Per germline, CDR1 MNHNS and CDR2 SASEGT. V was pared by 5 bases and J by 2 bases, with 7 bases of the junction left unmatched. The CDR3: CASSPGLAWTYEQYF. The CDR3 nucleotides are TGTGCCAGCAGTCCGGGACTAGCTTGGACCTACGAGCAGTACTTC.

In this sample, this clonotype turned up many times. The rearrangement uses TRBV20-1 and TRBJ2-3, with 9 bases that match TRBD2. The CDR3 runs 16 residues. Germline V CDR1 and CDR2: DFQATT, SNEGSKA (reference sequence). The junction had 8 bases not matched to a gene; V was cut back by 0 bases and J by 4 bases. For the CDR3, the DNA is TGCAGTGCTAGAGATCTGGTTAGCGGGAGTGCAGATACGCAGTATTTT. Translated, it gives CSARDLVSGSADTQYF.